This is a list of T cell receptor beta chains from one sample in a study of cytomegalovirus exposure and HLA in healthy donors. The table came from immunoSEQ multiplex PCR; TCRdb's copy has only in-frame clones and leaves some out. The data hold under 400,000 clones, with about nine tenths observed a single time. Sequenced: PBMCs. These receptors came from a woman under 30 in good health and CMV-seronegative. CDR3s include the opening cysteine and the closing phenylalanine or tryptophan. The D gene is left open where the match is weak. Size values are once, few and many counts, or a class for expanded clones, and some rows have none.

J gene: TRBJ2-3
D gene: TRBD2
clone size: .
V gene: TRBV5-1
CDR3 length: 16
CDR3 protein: CASSDGLAGVTDTQYF
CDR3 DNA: TGCGCCAGCAGCGATGGACTAGCGGGGGTCACAGATACGCAGTATTTT

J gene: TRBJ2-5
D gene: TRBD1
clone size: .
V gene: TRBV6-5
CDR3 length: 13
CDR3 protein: CASRDRGWETQYF
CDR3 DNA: TGTGCCAGCAGGGACAGGGGATGGGAGACCCAGTACTTC

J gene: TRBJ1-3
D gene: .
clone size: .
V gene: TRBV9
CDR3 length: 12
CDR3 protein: CASSPQSNTIYF
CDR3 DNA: TGTGCCAGCAGCCCCCAGTCTAACACCATATATTTT

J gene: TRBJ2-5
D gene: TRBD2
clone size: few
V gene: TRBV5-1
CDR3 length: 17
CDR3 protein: CASSGGTSGRARETQYF
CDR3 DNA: TGCGCCAGCAGCGGAGGGACTAGCGGGAGGGCCAGAGAGACCCAGTACTTC

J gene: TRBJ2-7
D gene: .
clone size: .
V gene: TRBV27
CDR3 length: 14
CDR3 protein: CASSLTGLGYEQYF
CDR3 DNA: TGTGCCAGCAGTTTAACAGGATTGGGCTACGAGCAGTACTTC

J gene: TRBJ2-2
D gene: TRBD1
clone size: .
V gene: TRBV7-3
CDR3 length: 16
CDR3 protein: CASSFGTGAFTGELFF
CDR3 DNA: TGTGCCAGCAGCTTTGGGACAGGGGCTTTCACCGGGGAGCTGTTTTTT

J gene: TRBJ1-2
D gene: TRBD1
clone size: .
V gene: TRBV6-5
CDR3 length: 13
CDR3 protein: CASSGQGGYGYTF
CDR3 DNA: TGTGCCAGCAGTGGACAGGGAGGATATGGCTACACCTTC

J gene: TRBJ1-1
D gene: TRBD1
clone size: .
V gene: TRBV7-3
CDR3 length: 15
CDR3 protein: CASSPQGTGGTEAFF
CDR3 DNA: TGTGCCAGCAGTCCCCAGGGGACAGGGGGCACTGAAGCTTTCTTT

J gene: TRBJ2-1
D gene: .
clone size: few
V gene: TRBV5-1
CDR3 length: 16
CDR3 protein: CASSTRGRDSYNEQFF
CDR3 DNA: TGCGCCAGCAGCACGAGAGGGCGGGATTCCTACAATGAGCAGTTCTTC

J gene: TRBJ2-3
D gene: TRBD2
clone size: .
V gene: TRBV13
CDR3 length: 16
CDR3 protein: CASSLTSGASTDTQYF
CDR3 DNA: TGTGCCAGCAGCTTGACTAGCGGGGCGAGCACAGATACGCAGTATTTT

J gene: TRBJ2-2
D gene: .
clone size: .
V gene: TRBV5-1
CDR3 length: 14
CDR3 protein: CASSLGQGGGELFF
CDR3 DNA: TGCGCCAGCAGCTTGGGACAGGGAGGCGGGGAGCTGTTTTTT